One sample yielded the 18 T cell receptor beta chains listed below, sequenced in a study of post-analysis software for immune sequencing data. Unique molecular identifiers had been added to the TCR beta cDNA libraries. TCRdb re-analysed the PCR reads in MiXCR, keeping a single row per CDR3 protein. This sample has roughly 150,000 distinct CDR3 sequences, with roughly 35% found just once. This sample comprised blood, obtained after autologous hematopoietic stem cell transplantation. The receptors were gathered from a girl aged 10 to 17 with multiple sclerosis.

The chain joins TRBV7-9 to TRBJ2-1; D is possibly TRBD2 (6 bases). The V and J ends lost 5 bases and 7 bases respectively, with 18 bases between them. The germline V gene has CDR1 SEHNR and CDR2 FQNEAQ (reference sequence). There are 15 residues in the CDR3. The CDR3 DNA follows: TGTGCCAGCAGCCCAGGTGTAGCGGTCCTGAATGAGCAGTTCTTC. Translated: CASSPGVAVLNEQFF.

This clonotype was seen more than once but under ten times. The chain joins TRBV20-1 to TRBJ2-5; no clear D. Germline CDR1 and CDR2: DFQATT and SNEGSKA (reference sequence). The CDR3 sequence is 12 residues long. With 4 bases removed from V and 7 bases from J, the gap between germline ends came to 13 bases. In nucleotides, the CDR3 is TGCAGTGCTAACGTCGAGGAAGTGACCCAGTACTTC. Translation: CSANVEEVTQYF.

In this sample, this clonotype is medium-sized. V and J are TRBV13 and TRBJ2-2, with D hard to call. Trimming removed 2 bases from V and 6 bases from J, with 4 bases in between. CDR1 is PRHDT, CDR2 FYEKMQ, per germline (reference sequence). The CDR3 sequence is 12 residues long. The CDR3 region is CASSLLAGELFF. The CDR3 DNA reads as TGTGCCAGCAGCTTACTCGCCGGGGAGCTGTTTTTT.

This sequence joins TRBV7-9 and TRBJ2-4, with D unclear. The end of the DNA is better explained by TRBJ2-5, so the J call may be wrong. The CDR3 sequence is 14 residues long. Per germline, CDR1 SEHNR and CDR2 FQNEAQ (reference sequence). CDR3 region: CASSPFRVEETQYF. The CDR3 DNA is TGTGCCAGCAGCCCCTTCCGTGTGGAGGAGACCCAGTACTTC.

The chain recombines TRBV7-9 with TRBJ2-1; 9 bases line up with TRBD2. Germline V gives CDR1 SEHNR, CDR2 FQNEAQ (reference sequence). V dropped 5 bases and J dropped 6; count of bases not matched to a gene: 11. The CDR3 is 16 residues long. The DNA of the CDR3 is TGTGCCAGCAGCATAGGGCTAGCGGGACCCTCCAATGAGCAGTTCTTC. Amino acids: CASSIGLAGPSNEQFF. The variable domain in full, completed from reference TRBV7-9 and TRBJ2-1, reads DTGVSQNPRHKITKRGQNVTFRCDPISEHNRLYWYRQTLGQGPEFLTYFQNEAQLEKSRLLSDRFSAERPKGSFSTLEIQRTEQGDSAMYLCASSIGLAGPSNEQFFGPGTRLTVL.

The rearrangement links TRBV28 to TRBJ2-1; possibly TRBD2 for D (6 bases). Germline V gene sequence: CDR1 MDHEN, CDR2 SYDVKM. The CDR3 is made up of 15 amino acids. V was pared by 6 bases and J by 5 bases, with 17 bases between. In DNA form, the CDR3 reads TGTGCCAGCAGGCCTCCGGGACTCATAGACAATGAGCAGTTCTTC. This translates into CASRPPGLIDNEQFF. The whole variable domain, filled in from reference TRBV28 and TRBJ2-1, reads DVKVTQSSRYLVKRTGEKVFLECVQDMDHENMFWYRQDPGLGLRLIYFSYDVKMKEKGDIPEGYSVSREKKERFSLILESASTNQTSMYLCASRPPGLIDNEQFFGPGTRLTVL.

About this clonotype itself: A much larger clone sits a single nucleotide away, making a read error possible. A read error is likely, as this CDR3 ends without the conserved phenylalanine or tryptophan. Here the CDR3 reads CASSLGLAGGYEQFV. The DNA for the CDR3 is TGTGCCAGCAGCCTGGGACTAGCGGGGGGGTATGAGCAGTTCGTC. V is TRBV4-2 and J is TRBJ2-1; 16 nucleotides match TRBD2. The CDR3 is 15 amino acids. Germline V gene lookup returns CDR1 LGHNA and CDR2 YNFKEQ. V lost 4 bases to trimming and J lost 8 bases; unmatched junction nucleotides: 2.

The sample holds a few counts of this clonotype. The chain joins TRBV5-8 to TRBJ2-5; the match to TRBD1 covers 8 bases. CDR3 length: 17 residues. V trimming: 0 bases; J trimming: 4 bases; junction bases outside the gene matches: 11. CDR1 is SGHTS and CDR2 is YDEGEE in the germline V gene. Here the CDR3 DNA reads TGTGCCAGCAGCTTGGGACAGGGGCTTGTGATAGGAGAGACCCAGTACTTC. This codes for CASSLGQGLVIGETQYF. The complete variable domain, with remaining parts taken from reference TRBV5-8 and TRBJ2-5, reads EAGVTQSPTHLIKTRGQQATLRCSPISGHTSVYWYQQALGLGLQFLLWYDEGEERNRGNFPPRFSGRQFPNYSSELNVNALELEDSALYLCASSLGQGLVIGETQYFGPGTRLLVL.

The chain is built from TRBV6-2 or TRBV6-3 and TRBJ2-3; either TRBD1 or TRBD2 may fit D (5 bases each). Germline V gene sequence: CDR1 MNHEY, CDR2 SVGEGT. V gave up 7 bases and J gave up 8 bases, with 22 bases separating them. The CDR3 covers 15 residues. This CDR3 reads CASIRDDRPQFTQYF. Here the CDR3 DNA reads TGTGCCAGCATCCGGGACGACCGGCCTCAGTTTACGCAGTATTTT.

This clonotype was picked up one time. The CDR3 coding sequence is TGCGCCAGCAGCCAACGGGACAGGGCTGTCGGTTGGGGCACTGAAGCTTTCTTT. Protein product: CASSQRDRAVGWGTEAFF. This chain links TRBV5-1 with TRBJ1-1, with TRBD1 identical over 9 bases. The CDR3 totals 18 residues. The junction had 17 bases not matched to a gene; V was cut back by 4 bases and J by 4 bases. From germline, CDR1 is SGHRS and CDR2 YFSETQ.

V gene TRBV20-1 combines with J gene TRBJ1-2; D call uncertain. Germline CDR1 and CDR2: DFQATT and SNEGSKA (reference sequence). Trimming left V 5 bases short and J 5 bases short, with 12 bases between. This CDR3 has 12 residues. DNA for the CDR3: TGCAGTGCTCCGGATCGGCAGTATGGCTACACCTTC. Its protein product is CSAPDRQYGYTF.

This chain joins TRBV5-1 and TRBJ1-1, with 9 bases fitting TRBD1. The CDR3 has 13 amino acids. The germline gives CDR1 SGHRS, CDR2 YFSETQ. J gave up 4 bases and V 4 bases, and 2 bases lay outside the gene matches. CDR3 loop: CASSPGQGTEAFF. The CDR3 DNA reads as TGCGCCAGCAGCCCGGGACAGGGCACTGAAGCTTTCTTT.

The chain combines TRBV20-1 with TRBJ2-7, with TRBD2 as a possible D gene (6 bases). Germline CDR1 is DFQATT and CDR2 is SNEGSKA (reference sequence). Trimming took 4 bases from V and 3 from J, leaving 16 bases between them. The CDR3 is made up of 14 amino acids. Here the CDR3 reads CSATLLEGYYEQYF. DNA for the CDR3: TGCAGTGCTACTCTATTGGAGGGATACTACGAGCAGTACTTC.

This clonotype has at least ten counts. V is TRBV29-1 and J is TRBJ2-3; 14 positions agree with TRBD2. The CDR3 is made up of 17 amino acids. Trimming cost V 6 bases and J 2 bases; bases outside gene matches: 10. The germline gives CDR1 SQVTM, CDR2 ANQGSEA. CDR3 amino acids: CSVVGTSGSRDTDTQYF. The CDR3 DNA reads as TGCAGCGTGGTCGGGACTAGCGGGAGCCGAGACACAGATACGCAGTATTTT.

Worth noting for this clonotype: One junction end disagrees with the germline gene, perhaps due to a read error. The genes are TRBV12-3 or TRBV12-4 and TRBJ1-4, with 9 nucleotides matching TRBD1. This CDR3 is 13 amino acids long. CDR3 amino acids: CVSSPTGGEKLFF. The DNA of the CDR3 is TGTGTCAGCAGCCCGACAGGGGGTGAAAAACTGTTTTTT.

Many counts were recorded for this clonotype. The rearrangement links TRBV5-5 to TRBJ1-1; 9 positions agree with TRBD1. The germline V gene encodes CDR1 SGHKS and CDR2 YYEKEE (reference sequence). The length of the CDR3 is 15 residues. Losses at the gene ends were 1 base for V and 6 bases for J; bases not matched to a gene: 7. CDR3 protein: CASSLSGTGLSEAFF. CDR3 in DNA: TGTGCCAGCAGCTTGTCCGGGACAGGGCTATCTGAAGCTTTCTTT.

Concerning this clonotype itself: A read error is possible here, since a much larger clone lies one base away. This chain uses TRBV7-9 with TRBJ2-7; 10 bases line up with TRBD2. Germline V gene lookup returns CDR1 SEHNR and CDR2 FQNEAQ (reference sequence). This CDR3 is built from 14 residues. For the CDR3, the DNA is TGTGCCAGCAGCTTCCTAGCGGGAGCCTACGAGCGGTACTTC. Residues: CASSFLAGAYERYF. The whole variable domain, filled in from reference TRBV7-9 and TRBJ2-7, reads DTGVSQNPRHKITKRGQNVTFRCDPISEHNRLYWYRQTLGQGPEFLTYFQNEAQLEKSRLLSDRFSAERPKGSFSTLEIQRTEQGDSAMYLCASSFLAGAYERYFGPGTRLTVT.

CDR3 residues: CASSVGAMRGNEQFF. CDR3 nucleotides: TGTGCCAGCAGTGTAGGGGCAATGCGTGGCAATGAGCAGTTCTTC. The chain joins TRBV12-3 or TRBV12-4 to TRBJ2-1; weak D call: TRBD1 (5 bases). Between the trimmed V and J ends, which lost 5 bases and 6 bases, there was a span of 17 bases. The CDR3 is made up of 15 amino acids.